A selection of T cell receptor beta chains follows, all from one sample in a study of cytomegalovirus exposure and HLA in healthy donors. The repertoire was sequenced with immunoSEQ multiplex PCR; TCRdb's copy has only in-frame clones and lacks some. The sample contains fewer than 200,000 clones, 77% of which appear only once. The specimen was PBMCs. The source of these receptors is a young man in good health and CMV-seropositive. Both conserved end residues are part of each CDR3. A D gene is named only where the DNA matches it firmly. The listing skips clone size in some rows; elsewhere it reads once, few, many or a size class.

>TRBV4-2|TRBD1|-|TRBJ2-7
TGTGCCAGCAGCCAAGGGGACAGGGGTCTCCACGAGCAGTACTTC
CASSQGDRGLHEQYF
>TRBV19|-|-|TRBJ1-5
TGTGCCAGTATACAGGGTAATAGCAATCAGCCCCAGCATTTT
CASIQGNSNQPQHF
>TRBV2|-|-|TRBJ2-7
TGTGCCAGCAGTGGGCAAACCGTCTACGAGCAGTACTTC
CASSGQTVYEQYF
>TRBV6-5|-|-|TRBJ2-2
TGTGCCAGCAGTTACCTGGGCAGGGTAGCCTCCGGGGAGCTGTTTTTT
CASSYLGRVASGELFF
>TRBV5-8|-|-|TRBJ1-5
TGTGCCAGCAGCCGGAGGGGCAGTATGGGGTATAGCAATCAGCCCCAGCATTTT
CASSRRGSMGYSNQPQHF
>TRBV6-1|TRBD2|once|TRBJ2-7
TGTGCCAGCAGTGAATTTAAAACCGGACTAGCGAATAGGGACGAACAGTACTTC
CASSEFKTGLANRDEQYF
>TRBV5-1|TRBD2|-|TRBJ2-5
TGCGCCAGCACCCCGGGAGGGGGGGAGACCCAGTACTTC
CASTPGGGETQYF
>TRBV5-1|TRBD1|-|TRBJ2-7
TGCGCCAGCAGCCCTGGTGTAGGGGGCGGTTACGAGCAGTACTTC
CASSPGVGGGYEQYF
>TRBV7-3|TRBD2|-|TRBJ2-7
TGTGCCAGCAGCTTACGGGGGGGTGTGTCCGAGCAGTACTTC
CASSLRGGVSEQYF
>TRBV4-1|-|-|TRBJ2-7
TGCGCCAGCAGCCAAGACCAGGGAGCAGGGGCCTACGAGCAGTACTTC
CASSQDQGAGAYEQYF
>TRBV7-9|-|few|TRBJ2-3
TGTGCCAGCAGCGTGACAGTACGAGCAGATACGCAGTATTTT
CASSVTVRADTQYF
>TRBV7-2|-|once|TRBJ2-3
TGTGCCAGCAGCTTTTCCGGAGAAGATACGCAGTATTTT
CASSFSGEDTQYF
>TRBV4-1|-|once|TRBJ1-2
TGCGCCAGCAGCCACCCCGGAGAGGGAGACTATGGCTACACCTTC
CASSHPGEGDYGYTF
>TRBV9|-|-|TRBJ2-2
TGTGCCAGCAGCGTCGGGCAGGGGACCACCGGGGAGCTGTTTTTT
CASSVGQGTTGELFF